These T cell receptor beta chains were read from a single sample in a study of PD-1 blockade in classical Hodgkin lymphoma. Assay used: immunoSEQ multiplex PCR; TCRdb lists only in-frame clones, some missing. The table has roughly 15,000 clones, around 92% seen once. The sequenced material came from CD4+ T cells from blood. The source of these receptors is a human donor with classical Hodgkin lymphoma. The CDR3 runs from the conserved cysteine through the conserved F or W. A D gene is named only where the DNA matches it firmly. Only some rows state a clone size, as once, few, many or a class for expanded clones.

V gene	D gene	clone size	J gene	CDR3 protein	CDR3 DNA
TRBV29-1	TRBD1	NA	TRBJ2-7	CSVEGHRGYEQYF	TGCAGCGTTGAAGGCCACAGGGGCTACGAGCAGTACTTC
TRBV11-3	TRBD1	NA	TRBJ2-7	CASSLGSGGNYEQYF	TGTGCCAGCAGCTTAGGCTCAGGGGGAAACTACGAGCAGTACTTC
TRBV7-2	NA	NA	TRBJ2-7	CASSPDTYEQYF	TGTGCCAGCAGCCCGGACACTTACGAGCAGTACTTC
TRBV30	NA	few	TRBJ1-5	CAWSTGVRQPQHF	TGTGCCTGGAGTACGGGGGTGAGGCAGCCCCAGCATTTT
TRBV18	NA	NA	TRBJ1-4	CASSQGNTNEKLFF	TGTGCCAGCTCACAGGGGAACACTAATGAAAAACTGTTTTTT
TRBV7-8	TRBD2	NA	TRBJ2-7	CATVGTSGTISSYEQYF	TGTGCCACAGTCGGGACTAGCGGGACCATTAGCTCCTACGAGCAGTACTTC
TRBV7-9	NA	NA	TRBJ1-4	CASSPEKEKLFF	TGTGCCAGCAGCCCCGAGAAGGAAAAACTGTTTTTT
TRBV5-4	NA	few	TRBJ2-3	CASSLLGASTDTQYF	TGTGCCAGCAGCTTGCTGGGGGCGAGCACAGATACGCAGTATTTT
TRBV2	TRBD1	NA	TRBJ1-3	CASRSGQGTSIYF	TGTGCCAGCAGGTCGGGACAGGGGACTTCCATATATTTT
TRBV29-1	NA	NA	TRBJ2-2	CSVMYTGELFF	TGCAGCGTTATGTACACCGGGGAGCTGTTTTTT
TRBV5-1	NA	NA	TRBJ2-2	CASSLSQEGTGELFF	TGCGCCAGCAGCTTGAGCCAGGAAGGGACCGGGGAGCTGTTTTTT
TRBV5-1	NA	NA	TRBJ2-5	CASSLGVETQYF	TGCGCCAGCAGCTTGGGGGTAGAGACCCAGTACTTC
TRBV7-2	NA	NA	TRBJ1-2	CASSGLQGRLGYTF	TGTGCCAGCAGCGGATTACAGGGTAGGCTAGGCTACACCTTC
TRBV9	TRBD2	NA	TRBJ2-3	CASSWTSGTDTQYF	TGTGCCAGCAGCTGGACTAGCGGCACAGATACGCAGTATTTT
TRBV6-1	NA	NA	TRBJ2-7	CASSEEGQGYEQYF	TGTGCCAGCAGTGAAGAAGGGCAGGGCTACGAGCAGTACTTC
TRBV19	TRBD2	NA	TRBJ2-7	CASSNPLSGSGSEQYF	TGTGCCAGTAGTAACCCCCTTAGCGGGAGCGGGAGCGAGCAGTACTTC
TRBV27	NA	NA	TRBJ2-2	CASSYAPPGELFF	TGTGCCAGCAGTTATGCCCCCCCCGGGGAGCTGTTTTTT
TRBV4-2	TRBD2	NA	TRBJ2-1	CASSQDLAAGVPSYNEQFF	TGTGCCAGCAGCCAAGATCTGGCAGCGGGAGTACCCTCCTACAATGAGCAGTTCTTC
TRBV30	NA	NA	TRBJ1-6	CAWRNNYNSPLHF	TGTGCCTGGAGGAACAACTATAATTCACCCCTCCACTTT
TRBV6-5	TRBD1	NA	TRBJ2-7	CASGSGTGLYEQYF	TGTGCCAGCGGATCCGGGACAGGGTTGTACGAGCAGTACTTC
TRBV5-1	TRBD1	NA	TRBJ2-5	CASSPGTGVETQYF	TGCGCCAGCAGCCCCGGGACAGGGGTAGAGACCCAGTACTTC
TRBV9	TRBD1	NA	TRBJ1-5	CASSVGGTGGEPQHF	TGTGCCAGCAGCGTAGGGGGAACAGGGGGAGAGCCCCAGCATTTT
TRBV6-5	NA	NA	TRBJ1-3	CASSASVIGNTIYF	TGTGCCAGCTCGGCCAGTGTAATTGGAAACACCATATATTTT
TRBV30	NA	NA	TRBJ1-1	CALVQGVQEAFF	TGTGCCTTGGTACAGGGAGTCCAAGAAGCTTTCTTT
TRBV29-1	NA	NA	TRBJ2-2	CSVEDRGRRNTGELFF	TGCAGCGTTGAAGATAGGGGTAGGAGAAACACCGGGGAGCTGTTTTTT
TRBV4-1	TRBD1	NA	TRBJ1-3	CASSQGTGSGNTIYF	TGCGCCAGCAGCCAGGGGACAGGCTCTGGAAACACCATATATTTT
TRBV27	TRBD2	NA	TRBJ2-3	CASSMREGAILAGVTDTQYF	TGTGCCAGCAGTATGCGGGAGGGGGCCATACTAGCGGGAGTCACAGATACGCAGTATTTT
TRBV28	NA	NA	TRBJ1-4	CASSLNEKLFF	TGTGCCAGCAGTTTAAATGAAAAACTGTTTTTT
TRBV28	NA	NA	TRBJ1-5	CASSGGGGNQPQHF	TGTGCCAGCAGCGGGGGGGGAGGTAATCAGCCCCAGCATTTT
TRBV19	NA	NA	TRBJ2-5	CASGDTGGETQYF	TGTGCCAGTGGGGACACCGGAGGGGAGACCCAGTACTTC
TRBV5-4	NA	NA	TRBJ1-5	CASSWDSNQPQHF	TGTGCCAGCAGCTGGGACAGCAATCAGCCCCAGCATTTT
TRBV30	NA	NA	TRBJ2-2	CAWKKLPGELFF	TGTGCCTGGAAGAAGCTTCCCGGGGAGCTGTTTTTT
TRBV27	NA	few	TRBJ2-5	CASSWDGGTQYF	TGTGCCAGCAGTTGGGATGGCGGCACCCAGTACTTC
TRBV25-1	NA	NA	TRBJ1-2	CASSTDSDGYTF	TGTGCCAGCTCCACCGACAGCGATGGCTACACCTTC